Shown below are 12 T cell receptor beta chains from a single sample sequenced in a study of T-cell reconstitution after alpha-beta-depleted transplantation in children. Preparation of the TCRbeta library used unique molecular identifiers. Via MiXCR, TCRdb re-called the PCR reads, giving one row per CDR3 protein. The table records around 580,000 distinct CDR3 sequences, more than 20% of them present only once. This sample comprised PBMCs, mostly from graft donor cells, obtained 360 days after TCRalphabeta/CD19-depleted stem cell transplant. These receptors originate from a boy younger than two who had a stem cell transplant for acute myeloid leukemia, so the T cells may come from the graft donor.

This clonotype was seen just once. The chain carries TRBV5-1 and TRBJ2-7, with TRBD1 matching 7 bases. V shed 0 bases and J 3 bases; nucleotides not matched to a gene: 12. The length of the CDR3 is 17 residues. The germline CDR1 and CDR2 sequences are SGHRS and YFSETQ. For the CDR3, the DNA is TGCGCCAGCAGCTTGGGACGGCTCGGACAGGTGAGCTACGAGCAGTACTTC. This encodes CASSLGRLGQVSYEQYF.

The chain carries TRBV10-3 and TRBJ2-7, with D possibly matching TRBD1 (6 bases). Trimming took 8 bases from V and 9 from J, leaving 26 bases between them. Germline CDR1 and CDR2: ENHRY and SYGVKD. This CDR3 is built from 15 residues. The CDR3 region is CAIPATGQSGTGQYF. The CDR3 bases are TGTGCCATCCCTGCAACCGGACAGAGCGGCACGGGGCAGTACTTC.

This chain connects TRBV7-8 to TRBJ2-4; D may be TRBD1 or TRBD2 (5 bases each). Trimming took off 3 bases at V and 5 bases at J, with 11 bases between the two ends. This CDR3 spans 14 amino acids. Per the germline V gene, CDR1 is SGHVS and CDR2 is FQNEAQ. CDR3 loop: CASSFRRGENIQYF. CDR3 sequence (DNA): TGTGCCAGCAGCTTTCGGAGAGGGGAAAACATTCAGTACTTC.

Remarks on this clonotype: With a much larger clone just one base away, this may be a read error. The rearrangement uses TRBV12-3 or TRBV12-4 and TRBJ2-3; 14 bases align to TRBD2. CDR3 length equals 19 residues. With 10 bases clipped from V and 3 bases from J, the junction kept 18 bases outside the gene matches. CDR3: CAISDGIGTSGGLTDTQYF. DNA of the CDR3: TGTGCCATCAGCGACGGCATCGGGACTAGCGGGGGTTTAACAGATACGCAGTATTTT.

There are many counts of this clonotype. The chain uses TRBV14 and TRBJ1-2; weak D call: TRBD1 (6 bases). The CDR3 contains 13 residues. CDR1 is SGHDN and CDR2 is FVKESK in the germline V gene. Trimming removed 2 bases from V and 3 bases from J, with 7 bases in between. The CDR3 protein is CASSQQGYYGYTF. In DNA form, the CDR3 reads TGTGCCAGCAGCCAACAGGGGTACTATGGCTACACCTTC.

The rearrangement uses TRBV20-1 and TRBJ2-5; 7 nucleotides line up with TRBD1. CDR1 and CDR2 from the germline V gene are DFQATT and SNEGSKA (reference sequence). V lost 6 bases and J lost 1; bases outside the gene matches: 8. CDR3 length: 14 amino acids. In nucleotides, the CDR3 is TGCAGTGCCACAGAGGGGGCTTCCCAAGAGACCCAGTACTTC. Translation gives CSATEGASQETQYF.

The chain joins TRBV20-1 to TRBJ1-5; 9 bases are a match to TRBD1. This CDR3 is 17 amino acids long. The germline V gene has CDR1 DFQATT and CDR2 SNEGSKA (reference sequence). J gave up 5 bases and V 2 bases, and 13 bases lay outside the gene matches. CDR3: CSARRGTGSRHYQPQHF. Here the CDR3 DNA reads TGCAGTGCTAGAAGGGGGACAGGGAGTCGTCACTATCAGCCCCAGCATTTT.

This clonotype occurred a few times. The chain links TRBV20-1 to TRBJ2-3; D ambiguous. The CDR3 contains 13 residues. Trimming stripped 5 bases from V and 3 bases from J, with 12 bases between. Germline CDR1 is DFQATT and CDR2 is SNEGSKA (reference sequence). CDR3 region: CSADEAQTDTQYF. CDR3 DNA: TGCAGTGCTGATGAGGCCCAGACAGATACGCAGTATTTT.

The sample holds a few counts of this clonotype. The chain uses TRBV6-1 and TRBJ2-7, with D possibly matching TRBD2 (6 bases). V lost 8 bases, J lost 5 bases, and 22 bases lay in between. Germline V gene data show CDR1 as MNHNS and CDR2 as SASEGT. The length of the CDR3 is 15 residues. The CDR3 is CASWLEGQGRNEQYF. The CDR3 nucleotides are TGTGCCAGCTGGCTGGAGGGGCAGGGCAGAAACGAGCAGTACTTC.

This clonotype was observed a handful of times. The chain carries TRBV6-5 and TRBJ2-1; tentative D call: TRBD1 (6 bases). Between the trimmed V and J ends, which lost 8 bases and 5 bases, there was a span of 7 bases. The CDR3 covers 11 residues. Germline V gene sequence: CDR1 MNHEY, CDR2 SVGAGI. CDR3 DNA: TGTGCCAGCGGGACACACAATGAGCAGTTCTTC. It codes for CASGTHNEQFF.

V is TRBV18 and J is TRBJ1-1; D remains unclear. The germline CDR1 and CDR2 sequences are KGHSH and LQKENI. The CDR3 consists of 13 residues. V was shortened by 6 bases and J by 8 bases, with 16 bases between the two germline ends. The chain's CDR3 is CASSPGNDNEAFF. The CDR3 DNA reads as TGTGCCAGCTCGCCGGGAAATGACAACGAAGCTTTCTTT.

This clonotype appeared a few times. The chain combines TRBV12-3 or TRBV12-4 with TRBJ2-2, with no clear D. The CDR3 runs 13 residues. V gave up 5 bases and J gave up 5 bases, with 9 bases separating them. CDR3 amino acids: CASSPAATGELFF. The DNA of the CDR3 is TGTGCCAGCAGTCCGGCCGCGACCGGGGAGCTGTTTTTT.